This T cell receptor beta chain appears in the sequencing data of a study of breast tumors, draining lymph nodes, adjacent tissues. From germline, CDR1 is MGHRA and CDR2 YSYEKL. This CDR3 is 14 amino acids long. The V gene end was trimmed by 1 base and the J gene end by 7 bases; junction bases not matched to a gene: 4. This clonotype was seen repeatedly, ten times or more. Its antigen remains unknown. The lymph nodes were axillary draining lymph nodes from breast cancer patients. Study-wide results and caveats: Data only fit, rather than demonstrated, lymph node origin of most tumor T cells. Luminal-like breast cancer showed significantly higher tumor–nontumor repertoire similarity than basal-like. Compared with lymph nodes, tumors were less diverse; compared with nontumor tissue, more.

TCRdb re-derived calls from the multiplex PCR reads in MiXCR, one entry per CDR3 protein. The table lists 150,000 to 200,000 distinct CDR3 sequences, 33% of them singletons. The chain is built from TRBV4-1 and TRBJ2-1; 7 bases fit TRBD2. Sequencing was done on a sample of axillary lymph node tissue. This sequence originates from a female donor with breast cancer. Some clones in this sample may be carry-over from other donors' samples. CDR3 DNA sequence: TGCGCCAGCAGCCAAGGGCTAGCGGTTAATGAGCAGTTCTTC. It is translated as CASSQGLAVNEQFF.